This paragraph reports one T cell receptor beta chain. As yet, its antigen is unknown. Trimming at V came to 7 bases and at J to 15 bases, leaving 13 bases not matched to a gene. Germline CDR1 is MDHEN and CDR2 is SYDVKM. The CDR3 consists of 14 residues. Assay used: immunoSEQ multiplex PCR; TCRdb lists only in-frame clones, some missing. The table records around 300,000 clones, 65% to 90% of them present only once. This entry comes from a study of Ad26.COV2.S vaccination and SARS-CoV-2 variants. Study observations and caveats: Researchers cautioned that TCR breadth and depth analyses may have underestimated total T cell responses.

Treatment denoted: 19 received Ad26.COV2.S at low or high dose, single or two shots; about five received placebo; per-sample allocation not given. Sample collection was performed on day 63 after the first vaccine or placebo injection. The administered vaccine (an Ad26 vector) expressed Wuhan-strain SARS-CoV-2 spike. The clonotype originates from a person aged 18-60 years who received the Ad26.COV2.S COVID-19 vaccine or a placebo. The chain links TRBV28 to TRBJ1-6; 9 bases match TRBD1. The sample here was peripheral blood, taken in a trial of Ad26.COV2.S vaccine versus placebo. CDR3 sequence (DNA): TGTGCCAGCACCACGGGACAGGGACATCTATTCCTCCACTTT. Translated: CASTTGQGHLFLHF.